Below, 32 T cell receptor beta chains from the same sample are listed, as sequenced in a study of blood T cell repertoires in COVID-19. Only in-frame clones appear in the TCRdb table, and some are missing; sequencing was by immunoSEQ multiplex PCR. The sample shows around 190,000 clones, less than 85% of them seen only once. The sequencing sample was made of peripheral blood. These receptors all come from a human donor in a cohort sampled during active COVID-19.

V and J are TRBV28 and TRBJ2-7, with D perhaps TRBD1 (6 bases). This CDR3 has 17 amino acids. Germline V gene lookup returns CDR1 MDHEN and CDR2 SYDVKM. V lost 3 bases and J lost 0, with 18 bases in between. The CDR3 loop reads CASSFEVWDTGSYEQYF. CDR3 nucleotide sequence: TGTGCCAGCAGTTTCGAGGTGTGGGACACAGGCTCCTACGAGCAGTACTTC.

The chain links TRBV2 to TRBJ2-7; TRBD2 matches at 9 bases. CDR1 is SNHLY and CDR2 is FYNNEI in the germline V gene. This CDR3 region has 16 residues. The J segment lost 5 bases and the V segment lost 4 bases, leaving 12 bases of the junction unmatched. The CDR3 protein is CASSAAGAGGPHEQYF. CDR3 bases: TGTGCCAGCAGTGCCGCCGGGGCGGGGGGGCCCCACGAGCAGTACTTC.

The CDR3 sequence is CASSLGGEYGANVLTF. The CDR3 nucleotides read TGTGCCAGCAGCTTGGGTGGAGAATATGGGGCCAACGTCCTGACTTTC. The chain uses TRBV5-5 and TRBJ2-6; unclear D gene. From germline, CDR1 is SGHKS and CDR2 YYEKEE (reference sequence). V gave up 0 bases and J gave up 3 bases, with 10 bases separating them. CDR3 length: 16 amino acids. Full variable domain (outside the CDR3, taken from reference TRBV5-5 and TRBJ2-6): DAGVTQSPTHLIKTRGQQVTLRCSPISGHKSVSWYQQVLGQGPQFIFQYYEKEERGRGNFPDRFSARQFPNYSSELNVNALLLGDSALYLCASSLGGEYGANVLTFGAGSRLTVL.

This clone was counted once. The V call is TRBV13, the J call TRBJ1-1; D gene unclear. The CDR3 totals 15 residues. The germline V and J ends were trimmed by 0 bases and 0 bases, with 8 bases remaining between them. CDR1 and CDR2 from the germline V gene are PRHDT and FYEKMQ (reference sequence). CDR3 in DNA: TGTGCCAGCAGCTTAGGGGCAGGCTTGAACACTGAAGCTTTCTTT. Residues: CASSLGAGLNTEAFF.

DNA of the CDR3: TGTGCCAGCAGCTTAGCTCTGGACTCATTAGGGGAGCAGTACTTC. Encoded protein: CASSLALDSLGEQYF. The J gene is TRBJ2-7, the V gene TRBV7-2; D perhaps matches TRBD2 (5 bases). The V and J ends lost 0 bases and 7 bases respectively, with 16 bases between them. The CDR3 runs to 15 residues. CDR1 is SGHTA, CDR2 FQGNSA, per germline.

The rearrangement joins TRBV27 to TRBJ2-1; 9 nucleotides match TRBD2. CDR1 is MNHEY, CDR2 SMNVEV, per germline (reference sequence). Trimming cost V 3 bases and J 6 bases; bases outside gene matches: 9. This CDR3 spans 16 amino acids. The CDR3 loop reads CASSFQRGAATNEQFF. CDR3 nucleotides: TGTGCCAGCAGTTTCCAGCGGGGGGCTGCAACCAATGAGCAGTTCTTC.

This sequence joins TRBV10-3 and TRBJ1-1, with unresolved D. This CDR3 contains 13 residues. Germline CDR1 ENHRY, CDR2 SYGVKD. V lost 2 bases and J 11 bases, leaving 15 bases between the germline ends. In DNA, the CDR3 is TGTGCCATCAGTGAGCAGCGGGCCCTCCGGGCTTTCTTT. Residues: CAISEQRALRAFF.

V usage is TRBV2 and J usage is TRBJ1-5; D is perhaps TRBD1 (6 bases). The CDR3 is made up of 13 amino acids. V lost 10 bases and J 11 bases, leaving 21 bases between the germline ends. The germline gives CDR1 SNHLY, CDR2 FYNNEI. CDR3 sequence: CATGQLSYAAQHF. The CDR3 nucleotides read TGTGCCACTGGACAGCTCAGTTATGCAGCCCAGCATTTT.

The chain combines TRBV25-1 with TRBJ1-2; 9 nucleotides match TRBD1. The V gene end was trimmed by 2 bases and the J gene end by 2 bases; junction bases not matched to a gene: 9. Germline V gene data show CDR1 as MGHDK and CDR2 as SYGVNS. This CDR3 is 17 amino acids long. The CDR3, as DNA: TGTGCCAGCAGTGAAATTGAGACGACAGGGGGAAACTATGGCTACACCTTC. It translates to CASSEIETTGGNYGYTF.

The CDR3 loop reads CASSQELQPRLSSPLHF. The CDR3 nucleotides read TGCGCCAGCAGCCAAGAATTACAGCCCCGTTTGTCATCACCCCTCCACTTT. The rearrangement uses TRBV4-1 and TRBJ1-6; D not certain. Germline V CDR1 and CDR2: MGHRA, YSYEKL. V was cut by 0 bases and J by 10 bases, with 19 bases left in between. This CDR3 comprises 17 residues.

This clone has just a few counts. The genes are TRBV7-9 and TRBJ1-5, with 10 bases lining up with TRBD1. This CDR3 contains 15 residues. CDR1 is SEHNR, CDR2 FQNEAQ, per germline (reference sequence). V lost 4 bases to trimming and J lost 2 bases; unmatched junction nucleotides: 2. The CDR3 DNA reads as TGTGCCAGCAGCTCAGGGACAGGGGGCAATCAGCCCCAGCATTTT. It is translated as CASSSGTGGNQPQHF. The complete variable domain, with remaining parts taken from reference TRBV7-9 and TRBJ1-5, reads DTGVSQNPRHKITKRGQNVTFRCDPISEHNRLYWYRQTLGQGPEFLTYFQNEAQLEKSRLLSDRFSAERPKGSFSTLEIQRTEQGDSAMYLCASSSGTGGNQPQHFGDGTRLSIL.

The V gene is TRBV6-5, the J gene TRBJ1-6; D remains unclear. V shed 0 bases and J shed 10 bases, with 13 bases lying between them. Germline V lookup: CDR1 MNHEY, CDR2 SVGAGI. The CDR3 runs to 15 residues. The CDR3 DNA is TGTGCCAGCAGTTACTCGGGCCCCCGGCCGTCACCCCTCCACTTT. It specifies CASSYSGPRPSPLHF.

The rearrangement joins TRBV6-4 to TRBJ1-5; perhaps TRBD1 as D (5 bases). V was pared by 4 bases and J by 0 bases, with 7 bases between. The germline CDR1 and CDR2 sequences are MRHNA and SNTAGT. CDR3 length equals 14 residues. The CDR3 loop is CASSGTPSNQPQHF. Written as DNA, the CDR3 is TGTGCCAGCAGTGGGACACCTAGCAATCAGCCCCAGCATTTT.

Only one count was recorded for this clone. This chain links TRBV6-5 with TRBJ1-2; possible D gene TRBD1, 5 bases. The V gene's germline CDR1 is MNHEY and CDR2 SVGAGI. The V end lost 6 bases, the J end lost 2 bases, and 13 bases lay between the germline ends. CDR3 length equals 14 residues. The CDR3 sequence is CASSSGAKNYGYTF. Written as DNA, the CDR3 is TGTGCCAGCAGCTCTGGGGCCAAAAACTATGGCTACACCTTC.

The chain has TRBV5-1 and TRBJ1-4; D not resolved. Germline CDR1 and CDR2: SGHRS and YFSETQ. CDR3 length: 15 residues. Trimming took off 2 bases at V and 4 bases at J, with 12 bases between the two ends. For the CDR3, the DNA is TGCGCCAGCAGCTTATCTTCCGGTAATAATGAAAAACTGTTTTTT. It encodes CASSLSSGNNEKLFF.

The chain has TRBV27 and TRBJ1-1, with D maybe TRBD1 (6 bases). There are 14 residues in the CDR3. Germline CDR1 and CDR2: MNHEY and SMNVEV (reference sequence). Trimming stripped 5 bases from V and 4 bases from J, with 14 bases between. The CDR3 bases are TGTGCCAGCAGTCCCCAACAGGGATTCACTGAAGCTTTCTTT. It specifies CASSPQQGFTEAFF.

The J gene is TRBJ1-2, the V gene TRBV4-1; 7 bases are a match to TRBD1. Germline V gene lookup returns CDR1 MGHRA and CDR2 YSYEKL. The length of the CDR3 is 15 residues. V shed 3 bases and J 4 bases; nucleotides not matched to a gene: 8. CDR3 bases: TGCGCCAGCAGCCACTCCCAGGGACAGTTCTATGGCTACACCTTC. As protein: CASSHSQGQFYGYTF.

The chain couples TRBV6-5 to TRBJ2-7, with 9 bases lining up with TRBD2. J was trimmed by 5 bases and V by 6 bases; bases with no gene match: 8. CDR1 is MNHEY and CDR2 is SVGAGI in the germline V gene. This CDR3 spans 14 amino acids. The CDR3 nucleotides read TGTGCCAGCAGGGGGGGACTAGCATTGAACGAGCAGTACTTC. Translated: CASRGGLALNEQYF.

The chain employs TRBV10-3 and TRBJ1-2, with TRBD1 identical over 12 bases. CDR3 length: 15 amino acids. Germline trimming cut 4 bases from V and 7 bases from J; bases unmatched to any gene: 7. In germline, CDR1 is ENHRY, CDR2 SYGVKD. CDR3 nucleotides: TGTGCCATCAGTGGTGGGGACAGGGGGCGGGGTGGCTACACCTTC. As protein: CAISGGDRGRGGYTF.

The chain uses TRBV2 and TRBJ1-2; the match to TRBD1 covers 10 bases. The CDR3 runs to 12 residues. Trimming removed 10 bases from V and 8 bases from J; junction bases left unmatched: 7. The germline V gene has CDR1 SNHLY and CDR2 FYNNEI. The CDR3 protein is CATSGTGDGYTF. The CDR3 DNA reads TGTGCCACATCCGGGACAGGGGACGGCTACACCTTC.

Here the CDR3 reads CASSYDRGYEQYF. CDR3 coding DNA: TGTGCCAGCAGCTACGACAGAGGATACGAGCAGTACTTC. The chain uses TRBV7-9 and TRBJ2-7; TRBD1 is a possible D gene (5 bases). The CDR3 runs to 13 residues. Trimming cost V 4 bases and J 4 bases, with 11 bases left between them. Germline CDR1 SEHNR, CDR2 FQNEAQ (reference sequence).

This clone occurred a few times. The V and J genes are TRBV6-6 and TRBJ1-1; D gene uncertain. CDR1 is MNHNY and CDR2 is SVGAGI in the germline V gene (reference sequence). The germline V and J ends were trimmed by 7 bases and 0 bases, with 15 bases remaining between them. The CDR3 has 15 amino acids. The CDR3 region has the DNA TGTGCCAGCAACTCCGCGTTATCGGTGAACACTGAAGCTTTCTTT. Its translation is CASNSALSVNTEAFF.

CDR3 DNA sequence: TGTGCCAGCTCACCATACGGGAACACTGAAGCTTTCTTT. This translates into CASSPYGNTEAFF. The chain is built from TRBV18 and TRBJ1-1; D gene unclear. The CDR3 is 13 residues long. Germline assignment: CDR1 KGHSH and CDR2 LQKENI. The V gene lost 2 bases and the J gene lost 1 base, with 5 bases spanning the gap.

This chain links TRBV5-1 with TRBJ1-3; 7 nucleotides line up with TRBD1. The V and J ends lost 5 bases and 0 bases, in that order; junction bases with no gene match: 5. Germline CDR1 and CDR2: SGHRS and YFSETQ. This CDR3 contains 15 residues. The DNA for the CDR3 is TGCGCCAGCAGACAGGACAGGCGCTCTGGAAACACCATATATTTT. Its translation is CASRQDRRSGNTIYF.

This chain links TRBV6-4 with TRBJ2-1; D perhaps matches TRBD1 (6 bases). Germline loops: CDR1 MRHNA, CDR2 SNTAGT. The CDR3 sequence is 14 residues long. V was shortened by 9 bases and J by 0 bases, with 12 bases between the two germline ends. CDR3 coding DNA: TGTGCCAGACTAAGGGGGAGCTCCTACAATGAGCAGTTCTTC. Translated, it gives CARLRGSSYNEQFF.

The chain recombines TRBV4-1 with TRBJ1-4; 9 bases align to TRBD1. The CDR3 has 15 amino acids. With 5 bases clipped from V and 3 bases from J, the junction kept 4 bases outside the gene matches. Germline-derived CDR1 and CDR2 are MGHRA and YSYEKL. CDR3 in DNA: TGCGCCAGCAGCAACAGGGGGCCGTCTAATGAAAAACTGTTTTTT. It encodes CASSNRGPSNEKLFF.

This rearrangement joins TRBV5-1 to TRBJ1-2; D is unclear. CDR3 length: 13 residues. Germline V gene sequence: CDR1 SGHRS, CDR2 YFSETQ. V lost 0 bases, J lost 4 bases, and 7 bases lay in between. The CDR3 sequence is CASSLDLGYGYTF. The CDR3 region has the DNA TGCGCCAGCAGCTTGGATCTCGGCTATGGCTACACCTTC.

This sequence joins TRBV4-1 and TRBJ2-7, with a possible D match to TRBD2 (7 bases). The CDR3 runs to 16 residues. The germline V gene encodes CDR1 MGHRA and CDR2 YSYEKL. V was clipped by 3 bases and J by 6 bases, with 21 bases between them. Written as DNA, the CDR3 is TGCGCCAGCAGCCAGGGGGGGGCGGGGCTCTCCGGCGAGCAGTACTTC. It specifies CASSQGGAGLSGEQYF.

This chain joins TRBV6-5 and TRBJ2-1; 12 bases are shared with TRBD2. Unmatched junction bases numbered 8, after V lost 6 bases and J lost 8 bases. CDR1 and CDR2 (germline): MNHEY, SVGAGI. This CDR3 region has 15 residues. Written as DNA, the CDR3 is TGTGCCAGCAGGACTCTAGCGGGGGGGCGTTATGAGCAGTTCTTC. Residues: CASRTLAGGRYEQFF.

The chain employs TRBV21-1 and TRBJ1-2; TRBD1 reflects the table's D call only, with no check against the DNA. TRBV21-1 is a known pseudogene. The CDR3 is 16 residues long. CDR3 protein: CASSPIIPGKSDGYTF. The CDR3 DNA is TGTGCCAGCAGCCCGATTATTCCAGGGAAGTCGGATGGCTACACCTTC.

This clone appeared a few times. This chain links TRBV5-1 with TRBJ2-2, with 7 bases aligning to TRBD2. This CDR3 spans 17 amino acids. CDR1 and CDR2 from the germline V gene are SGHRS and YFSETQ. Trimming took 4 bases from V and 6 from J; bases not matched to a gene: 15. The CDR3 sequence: CASSTIGGKPGAGELFF. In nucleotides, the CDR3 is TGCGCCAGCAGCACCATCGGGGGGAAGCCCGGGGCCGGGGAGCTGTTTTTT.

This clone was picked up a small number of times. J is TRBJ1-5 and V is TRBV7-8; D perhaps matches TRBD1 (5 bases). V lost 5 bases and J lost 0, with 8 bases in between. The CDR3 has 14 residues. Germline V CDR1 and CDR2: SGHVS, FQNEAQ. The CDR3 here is CASSQTDSNQPQHF. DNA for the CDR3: TGTGCCAGCAGCCAGACAGATAGCAATCAGCCCCAGCATTTT.